This T cell receptor (beta chain) was captured by sequencing in a study of T cell responses to AZD1222 COVID-19 vaccine. The table came from immunoSEQ multiplex PCR; TCRdb's copy has only in-frame clones and leaves some out. In the table there are 140,000 to 150,000 clones, roughly nine tenths of which are singletons. As to this clone: Its target is not known.

Study-level results: Just a handful of people given AZD1222 tested seropositive at baseline. Spike-spanning, vaccine-associated CD4 TCRs were dominant at 160-218 and 743-854.

This TCR was sampled from an adult who received the AZD1222 COVID-19 vaccine. The source material was peripheral blood, sampled 28 days after the second AZD1222 dose.

The CDR3 DNA reads TGCGCCAGCTCCGGGACTAGCGGATACAATGAGCAGTTCTTC. Its protein product is CASSGTSGYNEQFF. The chain links TRBV5-1 to TRBJ2-1; 11 nucleotides align to TRBD2. Losses at the gene ends were 7 bases for V and 4 bases for J; bases not matched to a gene: 4. This CDR3 has 14 amino acids. The germline CDR1 and CDR2 sequences are SGHRS and YFSETQ.